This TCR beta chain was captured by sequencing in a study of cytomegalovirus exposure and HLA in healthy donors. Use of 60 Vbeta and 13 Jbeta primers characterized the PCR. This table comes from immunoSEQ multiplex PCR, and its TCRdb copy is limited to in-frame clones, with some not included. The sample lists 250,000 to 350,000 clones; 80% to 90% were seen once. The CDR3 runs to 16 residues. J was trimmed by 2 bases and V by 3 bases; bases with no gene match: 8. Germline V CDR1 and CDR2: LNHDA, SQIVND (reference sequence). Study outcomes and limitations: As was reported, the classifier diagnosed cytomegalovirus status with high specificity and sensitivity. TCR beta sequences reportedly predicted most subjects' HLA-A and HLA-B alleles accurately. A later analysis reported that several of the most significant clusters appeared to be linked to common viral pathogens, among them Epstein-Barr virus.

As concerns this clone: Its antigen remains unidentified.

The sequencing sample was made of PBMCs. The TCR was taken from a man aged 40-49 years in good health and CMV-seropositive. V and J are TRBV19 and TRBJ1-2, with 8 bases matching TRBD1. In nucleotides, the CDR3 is TGTGCCAGTAGTATCCTCGGACAGGGAAGGAACTATGGCTACACCTTC. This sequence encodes CASSILGQGRNYGYTF. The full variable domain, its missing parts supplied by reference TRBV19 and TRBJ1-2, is DGGITQSPKYLFRKEGQNVTLSCEQNLNHDAMYWYRQDPGQGLRLIYYSQIVNDFQKGDIAEGYSVSREKKESFPLTVTSAQKNPTAFYLCASSILGQGRNYGYTFGSGTRLTVV.